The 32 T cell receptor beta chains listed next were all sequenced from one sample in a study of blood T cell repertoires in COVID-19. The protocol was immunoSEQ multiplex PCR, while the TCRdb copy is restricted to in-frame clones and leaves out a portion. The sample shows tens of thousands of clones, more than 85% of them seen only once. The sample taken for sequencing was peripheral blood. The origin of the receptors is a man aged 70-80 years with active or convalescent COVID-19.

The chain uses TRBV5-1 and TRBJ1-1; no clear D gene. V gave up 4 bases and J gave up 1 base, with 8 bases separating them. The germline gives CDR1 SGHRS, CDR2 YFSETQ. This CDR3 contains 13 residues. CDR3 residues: CASSLTTNTEAFF. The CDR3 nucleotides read TGCGCCAGCAGCCTTACTACGAACACTGAAGCTTTCTTT.

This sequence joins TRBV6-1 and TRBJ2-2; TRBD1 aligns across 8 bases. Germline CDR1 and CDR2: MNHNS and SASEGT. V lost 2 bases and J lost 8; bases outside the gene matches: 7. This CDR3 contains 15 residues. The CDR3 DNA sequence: TGTGCCAGCAGTGAAAGCCGGACAGGGAGAGGGGAGCTGTTTTTT. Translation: CASSESRTGRGELFF.

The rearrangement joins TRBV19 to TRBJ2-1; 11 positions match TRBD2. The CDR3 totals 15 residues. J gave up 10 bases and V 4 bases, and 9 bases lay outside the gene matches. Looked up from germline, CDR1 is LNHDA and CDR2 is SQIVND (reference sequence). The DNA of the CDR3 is TGTGCCAGTAGTAGGGGACTAGCGGCCAATCGGGAGCAGTTCTTC. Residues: CASSRGLAANREQFF.

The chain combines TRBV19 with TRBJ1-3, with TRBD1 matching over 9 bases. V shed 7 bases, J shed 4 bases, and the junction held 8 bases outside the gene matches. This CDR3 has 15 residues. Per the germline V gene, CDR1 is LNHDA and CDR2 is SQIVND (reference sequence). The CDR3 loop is CASTQDRGLGNTIYF. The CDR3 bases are TGTGCCAGTACCCAGGACAGGGGCCTCGGAAACACCATATATTTT.

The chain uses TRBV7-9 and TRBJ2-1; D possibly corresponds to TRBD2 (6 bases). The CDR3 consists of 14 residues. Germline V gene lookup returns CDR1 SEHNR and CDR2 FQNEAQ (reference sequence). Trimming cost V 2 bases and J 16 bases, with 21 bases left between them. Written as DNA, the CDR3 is TGTGCCAGCAGCTTACAGGTGGAGGGGATGGGACCCTTCTTC. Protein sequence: CASSLQVEGMGPFF.

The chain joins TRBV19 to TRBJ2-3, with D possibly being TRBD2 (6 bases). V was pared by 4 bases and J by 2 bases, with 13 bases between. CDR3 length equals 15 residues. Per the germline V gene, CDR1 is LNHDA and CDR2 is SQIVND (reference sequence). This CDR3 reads CASSTSRGLTDTQYF. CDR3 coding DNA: TGTGCCAGTAGTACCTCTCGGGGACTCACAGATACGCAGTATTTT.

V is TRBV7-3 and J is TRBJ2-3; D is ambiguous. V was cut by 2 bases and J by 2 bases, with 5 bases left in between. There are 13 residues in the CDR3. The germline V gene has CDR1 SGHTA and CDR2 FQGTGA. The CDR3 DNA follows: TGTGCCAGCAGCTTAGACTTCACAGATACGCAGTATTTT. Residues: CASSLDFTDTQYF.

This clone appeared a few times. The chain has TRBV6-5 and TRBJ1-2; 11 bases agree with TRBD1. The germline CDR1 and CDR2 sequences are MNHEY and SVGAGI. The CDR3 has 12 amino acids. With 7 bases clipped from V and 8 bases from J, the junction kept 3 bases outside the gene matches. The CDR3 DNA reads TGTGCCAGCAAAAGGACAGGGGGCGGCTACACCTTC. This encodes CASKRTGGGYTF.

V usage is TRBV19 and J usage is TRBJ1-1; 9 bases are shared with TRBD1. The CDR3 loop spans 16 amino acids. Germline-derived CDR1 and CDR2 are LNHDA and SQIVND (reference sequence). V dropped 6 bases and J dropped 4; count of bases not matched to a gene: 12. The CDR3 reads CASSQTGTGLFTEAFF. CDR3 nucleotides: TGTGCCAGTAGCCAAACCGGGACAGGGCTGTTCACTGAAGCTTTCTTT.

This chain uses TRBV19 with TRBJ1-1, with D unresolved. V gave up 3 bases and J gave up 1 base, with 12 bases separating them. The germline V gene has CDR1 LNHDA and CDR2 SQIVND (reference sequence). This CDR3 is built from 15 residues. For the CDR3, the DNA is TGTGCCAGTAGTATGACTAGAGCTGGGAACACTGAAGCTTTCTTT. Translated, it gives CASSMTRAGNTEAFF.

This CDR3 is CASSLGLAGAQETQYF. CDR3 coding DNA: TGTGCCAGCAGTCTGGGACTAGCGGGAGCTCAAGAGACCCAGTACTTC. The chain is built from TRBV2 and TRBJ2-5, with 14 bases lining up with TRBD2. J lost 2 bases, V lost 5 bases, and 4 bases had no gene match. Germline-derived CDR1 and CDR2 are SNHLY and FYNNEI. The CDR3 spans 16 residues.

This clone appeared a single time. In DNA form, the CDR3 reads TGTGCCAGCAGCTTCAGTCCCTCATACGAGCAGTACTTC. The encoded protein is CASSFSPSYEQYF. The chain links TRBV7-8 to TRBJ2-7; D is unclear. V lost 3 bases, J lost 4 bases, and 10 bases lay in between. Germline assignment: CDR1 SGHVS and CDR2 FQNEAQ. This CDR3 contains 13 residues.

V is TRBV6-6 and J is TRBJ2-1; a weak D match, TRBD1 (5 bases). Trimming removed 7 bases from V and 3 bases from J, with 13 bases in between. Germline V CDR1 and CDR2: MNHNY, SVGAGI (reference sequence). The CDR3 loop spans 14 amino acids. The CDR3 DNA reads TGTGCCAGCATTGCAGGGTCAATCTACAATGAGCAGTTCTTC. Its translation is CASIAGSIYNEQFF.

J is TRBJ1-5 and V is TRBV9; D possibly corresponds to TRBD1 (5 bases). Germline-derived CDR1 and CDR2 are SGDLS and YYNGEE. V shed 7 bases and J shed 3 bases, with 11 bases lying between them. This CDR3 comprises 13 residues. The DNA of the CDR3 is TGTGCCAGCCCGTCACAGGACAATCAGCCCCAGCATTTT. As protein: CASPSQDNQPQHF.

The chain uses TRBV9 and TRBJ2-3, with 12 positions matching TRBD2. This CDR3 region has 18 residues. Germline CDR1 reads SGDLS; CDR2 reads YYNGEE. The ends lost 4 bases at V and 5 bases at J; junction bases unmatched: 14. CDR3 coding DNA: TGTGCCAGCAGCATGAAACCGACTAGCGGGAGTACTAGAGATACGCAGTATTTT. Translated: CASSMKPTSGSTRDTQYF.

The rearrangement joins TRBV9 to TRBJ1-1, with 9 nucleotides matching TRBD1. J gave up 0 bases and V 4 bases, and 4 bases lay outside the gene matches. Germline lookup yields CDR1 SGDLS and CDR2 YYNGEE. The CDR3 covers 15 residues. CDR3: CASSRTGVMNTEAFF. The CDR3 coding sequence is TGTGCCAGCAGCAGGACAGGGGTAATGAACACTGAAGCTTTCTTT.

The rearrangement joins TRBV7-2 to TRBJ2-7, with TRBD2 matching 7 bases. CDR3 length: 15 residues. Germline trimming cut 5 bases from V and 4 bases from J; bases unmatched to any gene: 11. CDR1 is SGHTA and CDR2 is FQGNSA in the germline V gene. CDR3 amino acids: CASSMGGAGKYEQYF. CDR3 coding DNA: TGTGCCAGCAGCATGGGCGGAGCGGGAAAATACGAGCAGTACTTC.

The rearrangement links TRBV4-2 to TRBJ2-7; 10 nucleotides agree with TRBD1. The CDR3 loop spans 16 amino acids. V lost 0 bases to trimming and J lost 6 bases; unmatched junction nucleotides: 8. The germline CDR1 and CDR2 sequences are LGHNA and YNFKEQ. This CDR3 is CASSQDLWTGGGEQYF. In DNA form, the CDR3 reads TGTGCCAGCAGCCAAGATTTATGGACAGGGGGGGGCGAGCAGTACTTC.

Written as DNA, the CDR3 is TGTGCCAGCAGCTTACGGACAGGGGTCTGGGTCCGCTACACCTTC. This encodes CASSLRTGVWVRYTF. V gene TRBV5-8 combines with J gene TRBJ1-2; 9 nucleotides align to TRBD1. Germline V gene data show CDR1 as SGHTS and CDR2 as YDEGEE. The CDR3 loop spans 15 amino acids. Trimming cost V 2 bases and J 9 bases; bases outside gene matches: 11. The whole variable domain, filled in from reference TRBV5-8 and TRBJ1-2, reads EAGVTQSPTHLIKTRGQQATLRCSPISGHTSVYWYQQALGLGLQFLLWYDEGEERNRGNFPPRFSGRQFPNYSSELNVNALELEDSALYLCASSLRTGVWVRYTFGSGTRLTVV.

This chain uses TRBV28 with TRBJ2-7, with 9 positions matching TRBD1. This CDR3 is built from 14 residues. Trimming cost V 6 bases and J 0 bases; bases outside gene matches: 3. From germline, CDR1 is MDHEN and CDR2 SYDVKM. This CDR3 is CASRGTGSSYEQYF. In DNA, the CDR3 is TGTGCCAGCAGGGGGACAGGGAGCTCCTACGAGCAGTACTTC.

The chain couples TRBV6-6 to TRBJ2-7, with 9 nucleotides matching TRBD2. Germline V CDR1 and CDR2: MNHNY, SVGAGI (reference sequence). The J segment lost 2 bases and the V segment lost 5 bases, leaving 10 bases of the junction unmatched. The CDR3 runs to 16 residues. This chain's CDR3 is CASSQFSGSLTYEQYF. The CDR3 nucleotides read TGTGCCAGCAGTCAATTTAGCGGGAGTCTGACCTACGAGCAGTACTTC.

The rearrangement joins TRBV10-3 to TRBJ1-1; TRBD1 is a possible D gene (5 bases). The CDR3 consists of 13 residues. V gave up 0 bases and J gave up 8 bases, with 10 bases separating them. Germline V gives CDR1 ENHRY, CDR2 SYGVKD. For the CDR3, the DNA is TGTGCCATCAGTGAGTCTGAAAGGGGAGAAGCTTTCTTT. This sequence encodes CAISESERGEAFF.

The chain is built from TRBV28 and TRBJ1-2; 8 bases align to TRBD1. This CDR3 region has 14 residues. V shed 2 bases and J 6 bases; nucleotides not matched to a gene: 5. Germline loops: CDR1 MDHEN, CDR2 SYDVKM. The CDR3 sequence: CASSLRTGPHGYTF. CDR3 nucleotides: TGTGCCAGCAGTTTACGGACAGGGCCCCATGGCTACACCTTC.

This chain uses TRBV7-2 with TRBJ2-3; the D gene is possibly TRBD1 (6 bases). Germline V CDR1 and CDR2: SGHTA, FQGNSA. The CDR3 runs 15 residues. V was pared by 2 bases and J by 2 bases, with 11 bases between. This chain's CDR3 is CASSLNQGSTDTQYF. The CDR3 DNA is TGTGCCAGCAGCTTAAATCAGGGGTCCACAGATACGCAGTATTTT. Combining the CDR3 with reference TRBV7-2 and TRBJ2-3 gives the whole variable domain GAGVSQSPSNKVTEKGKDVELRCDPISGHTALYWYRQSLGQGLEFLIYFQGNSAPDKSGLPSDRFSAERTGGSVSTLTIQRTQQEDSAVYLCASSLNQGSTDTQYFGPGTRLTVL.

CDR3 sequence reads: CASSYSWDRGDGYTF. The CDR3 nucleotides are TGTGCCAGCAGTTACTCGTGGGACAGGGGCGATGGCTACACCTTC. The chain is built from TRBV6-5 and TRBJ1-2; the match to TRBD1 covers 10 bases. V shed 0 bases and J 6 bases; nucleotides not matched to a gene: 4. Germline CDR1 and CDR2: MNHEY and SVGAGI. The CDR3 contains 15 residues.

CDR3 nucleotides: TGTGCCAGCATGCCGAGCGGCTATGGCTACACCTTC. Residues: CASMPSGYGYTF. V and J are TRBV2 and TRBJ1-2; D is unclear. The V end lost 7 bases, the J end lost 4 bases, and 10 bases lay between the germline ends. The V gene's germline CDR1 is SNHLY and CDR2 FYNNEI. The CDR3 covers 12 residues.

CDR3 DNA: TGTGCCAGCAGTTCCAACTTTGGGGCCAACGTCCTGACTTTC. Encoded protein: CASSSNFGANVLTF. The chain recombines TRBV6-5 with TRBJ2-6; the D is unclear. CDR3 size: 14 residues. Deletions cut 4 bases from V and 3 bases from J, with 7 bases between. Germline-derived CDR1 and CDR2 are MNHEY and SVGAGI.

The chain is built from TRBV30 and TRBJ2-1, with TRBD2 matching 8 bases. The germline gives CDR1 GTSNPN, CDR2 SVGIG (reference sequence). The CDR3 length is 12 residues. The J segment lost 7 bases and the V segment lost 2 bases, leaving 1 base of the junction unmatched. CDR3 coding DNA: TGTGCCTGGAGTTTAGCGGGGAATGAGCAGTTCTTC. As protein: CAWSLAGNEQFF.

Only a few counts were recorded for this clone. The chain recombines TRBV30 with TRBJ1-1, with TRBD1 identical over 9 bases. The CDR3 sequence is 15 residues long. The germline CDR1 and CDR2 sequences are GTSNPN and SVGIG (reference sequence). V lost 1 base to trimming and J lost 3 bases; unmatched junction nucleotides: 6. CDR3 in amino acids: CAWSAGQGGDTEAFF. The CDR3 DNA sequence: TGTGCCTGGAGTGCGGGACAGGGTGGGGACACTGAAGCTTTCTTT.

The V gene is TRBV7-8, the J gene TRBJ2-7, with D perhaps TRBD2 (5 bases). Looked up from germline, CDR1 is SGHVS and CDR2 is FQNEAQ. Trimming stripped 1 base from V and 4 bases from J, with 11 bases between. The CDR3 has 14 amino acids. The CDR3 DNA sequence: TGTGCCAGCAGCTTAGAGGCGGGTAGATACGAGCAGTACTTC. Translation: CASSLEAGRYEQYF.

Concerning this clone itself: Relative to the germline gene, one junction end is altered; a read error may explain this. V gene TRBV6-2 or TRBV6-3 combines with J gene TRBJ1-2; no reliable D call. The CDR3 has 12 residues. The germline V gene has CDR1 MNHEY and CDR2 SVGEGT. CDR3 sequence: CASSYSRGAAAF. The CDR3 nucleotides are TGTGCCAGCAGTTACTCGAGAGGTGCGGCCGCCTTC.

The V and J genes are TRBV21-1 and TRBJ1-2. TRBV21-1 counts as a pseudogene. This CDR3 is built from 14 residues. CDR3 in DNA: TGTGCCAGCAGCAACCGGCGCGGGGCCTATGGCTACACCTTC. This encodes CASSNRRGAYGYTF.